This entry is about one T cell receptor beta chain. This CDR3 region has 15 residues. Germline CDR1 SGHDT, CDR2 YYEEEE. V was shortened by 0 bases and J by 2 bases, with 12 bases between the two germline ends. This sample is drawn from a study of T cell changes during pregnancy in multiple sclerosis. Repertoires were generated with immunoSEQ multiplex PCR, while TCRdb's copy carries only in-frame clones and drops some. The table records tens of thousands of clones, more than 90% of them present only once. J is TRBJ2-7 and V is TRBV5-6, with D perhaps TRBD1 (6 bases). This TCR derives from a female donor with multiple sclerosis, enrolled in a pregnancy study. The sample in question was CD8+ T cells from peripheral blood mononuclear cells, obtained before pregnancy. The CDR3 spells CASSLVGAFAYEQYF. CDR3 bases: TGTGCCAGCAGCTTGGTGGGGGCCTTCGCCTACGAGCAGTACTTC.